This TCR beta chain was sequenced for a study of T cells in Graves' hyperthyroidism and ophthalmopathy. It was considered stable Graves' hyperthyroidism when ophthalmopathy did not progress within 18 months. Researchers barred patients who had uncontrolled infection, other autoimmune disease, pregnancy or lactation. Trimming removed 5 bases from V and 2 bases from J, with 12 bases in between. The CDR3 sequence is 14 residues long. Researchers amplified the TCR beta CDR3 regions from RNA transcripts. First-round RT-PCR of the TCR CDR3 relied on the HTBI primer set. MiXCR, applied by TCRdb to the multiplex PCR reads, yields one record per CDR3 protein. The profile shows a few hundred thousand distinct CDR3 sequences, around 14% of them singletons.

This TCR came from a woman between 25 and 40 years old with Graves' hyperthyroidism. The J gene is TRBJ2-5, the V gene TRBV12-3 or TRBV12-4; D is ambiguous. Sequenced material: blood. CDR3 in DNA: TGTGCCAGCAGTCCAGAAAACGTACAAGAGACCCAGTACTTC. Its translation is CASSPENVQETQYF.